These 28 T cell receptor beta chains were sequenced from one sample in a study of CXCR3-negative and CXCR3-positive naive CD8 T cells. Antigens for these TCRs are unknown. Study-wide findings and caveats: More hydrophobic TRB CDR3s were found in CXCR3-positive naive cells than in CXCR3-negative naive cells.

UMI-labeled 5' RACE yielded the TRB cDNA libraries. TCRdb reanalyzed the 5' RACE reads and collapses them to one entry per CDR3 protein, without DNA. The sample has 100,000 to 150,000 distinct CDR3 sequences. The sample was naive CXCR3+ CD8+ T cells from blood. Specified subset: CD45RO-CCR7+CD27+CD95- naive CD8+ T cells expressing CXCR3 (TNR3+). The receptors stem from a human donor in good health. Some clones in this sample may be carry-over from other donors' samples.

The chain links TRBV28 to TRBJ2-5; as DNA is missing, the TRBD1 call by TCRdb cannot be tested. The germline CDR1 and CDR2 sequences are MDHEN and SYDVKM. This CDR3 has 13 residues. CDR3 residues: CASSLPSPETQYF.

V usage is TRBV12-3 or TRBV12-4 and J usage is TRBJ2-3; TCRdb calls TRBD1, which cannot be checked without DNA. This CDR3 has 15 residues. The CDR3 region is CASGGVVASTDTQYF.

The chain joins TRBV29-1 to TRBJ2-2; checking the TCRdb D call of TRBD1 is not possible without DNA. The CDR3 has 13 amino acids. Germline CDR1 reads SQVTM; CDR2 reads ANQGSEA. The CDR3 here is CSVQGANTGELFF.

The gene calls are TRBV12-3 or TRBV12-4 and TRBJ2-5; TCRdb picks TRBD1, but there is no DNA to check that call. The CDR3 runs to 16 residues. The CDR3 loop reads CASSQRGRGLQETQYF.

The rearrangement links TRBV11-2 to TRBJ2-5. Germline V gene sequence: CDR1 SGHAT, CDR2 FQNNGV. This CDR3 region has 15 residues. CDR3 region: CASSPTAGYQETQYF.

The V call is TRBV20-1, the J call TRBJ2-3; the TCRdb call, TRBD2, lacks DNA for checking. Germline CDR1 DFQATT, CDR2 SNEGSKA (reference sequence). CDR3 length equals 15 residues. This chain's CDR3 is CSARGIAGLTDTQYF.

V and J are TRBV14 and TRBJ2-2; TCRdb proposes TRBD2, but this gene call is untestable without DNA. In germline, CDR1 is SGHDN, CDR2 FVKESK. The length of the CDR3 is 19 residues. The CDR3 sequence: CASSQDRLAGGPDTGELFF.

The chain joins TRBV20-1 to TRBJ2-7; no DNA is available, so the TRBD1 call from TCRdb remains unchecked. The V gene's germline CDR1 is DFQATT and CDR2 SNEGSKA (reference sequence). This CDR3 contains 15 residues. CDR3 in amino acids: CSAGGPGGNSYEQYF.

The chain has TRBV12-3 or TRBV12-4 and TRBJ1-1; TCRdb names TRBD1, which stays unverified in the absence of DNA. This CDR3 spans 18 amino acids. The CDR3: CASSSIPIQGGWNTEAFF.

The chain combines TRBV6-5 with TRBJ2-7; TCRdb outputs TRBD2, but without DNA this stays unchecked. This CDR3 has 13 residues. From germline, CDR1 is MNHEY and CDR2 SVGAGI. The CDR3 sequence is CASTLAGSYEQYF.

The chain has TRBV7-9 and TRBJ1-1. Germline lookup yields CDR1 SEHNR and CDR2 FQNEAQ (reference sequence). The CDR3 is 15 amino acids. The CDR3 sequence is CASSSSSGPYTEAFF.

CDR3 region: CASSLFGALYNEQFF. The J gene is TRBJ2-1, the V gene TRBV28; TCRdb gives TRBD2 as the D gene, but with no DNA this cannot be confirmed. In germline, CDR1 is MDHEN, CDR2 SYDVKM. The CDR3 is made up of 15 amino acids. The full variable domain, completed using reference TRBV28 and TRBJ2-1, is DVKVTQSSRYLVKRTGEKVFLECVQDMDHENMFWYRQDPGLGLRLIYFSYDVKMKEKGDIPEGYSVSREKKERFSLILESASTNQTSMYLCASSLFGALYNEQFFGPGTRLTVL.

J is TRBJ2-2 and V is TRBV6-5; the TCRdb D gene call, TRBD1, has no DNA to confirm it. CDR3 length: 16 amino acids. Germline V gives CDR1 MNHEY, CDR2 SVGAGI. This chain's CDR3 is CASSYEGQAPTGELFF.

V is TRBV20-1 and J is TRBJ2-7; lacking DNA, the TRBD1 call made by TCRdb goes unchecked. In germline, CDR1 is DFQATT, CDR2 SNEGSKA (reference sequence). This CDR3 has 14 residues. CDR3 amino acids: CSVRGGQDSYEQYF.

The CDR3 protein is CASSLSSMNTEAFF. The chain is built from TRBV7-3 and TRBJ1-1. The CDR3 runs 14 residues. Germline CDR1 and CDR2: SGHTA and FQGTGA.

The rearrangement uses TRBV28 and TRBJ2-7; TCRdb picks TRBD1, but there is no DNA to check that call. This CDR3 is built from 14 residues. CDR1 is MDHEN, CDR2 SYDVKM, per germline. This chain's CDR3 is CASSSRDGTYEQYF.

The chain carries TRBV3-1 and TRBJ2-4; TCRdb's D call, TRBD2, is unchecked because there is no DNA. This CDR3 has 21 residues. CDR1 is LGHDT, CDR2 YNNKEL, per germline (reference sequence). CDR3 residues: CASSQDSRAGGTGLAKNIQYF.

V and J are TRBV6-2 or TRBV6-3 and TRBJ2-7; TCRdb names TRBD1, which stays unverified in the absence of DNA. The CDR3 loop spans 17 amino acids. CDR1 is MNHEY and CDR2 is SVGEGT in the germline V gene. The CDR3 loop is CASSYVLGTANPYEQYF.

This chain uses TRBV19 with TRBJ2-1; TCRdb's D call of TRBD1 is untestable without DNA. The germline V gene encodes CDR1 LNHDA and CDR2 SQIVND (reference sequence). The CDR3 contains 16 residues. CDR3 in amino acids: CASSIGTGGLSNEQFF.

The chain links TRBV7-7 to TRBJ1-2. Germline V gene sequence: CDR1 SSHAT, CDR2 FNYEAQ (reference sequence). This CDR3 comprises 13 residues. The CDR3 sequence is CASSFHSLGGYTF.

The chain links TRBV29-1 to TRBJ1-2. The CDR3 totals 14 residues. Germline lookup yields CDR1 SQVTM and CDR2 ANQGSEA. CDR3 in amino acids: CSVEGSADLYGYTF.

This sequence joins TRBV7-9 and TRBJ1-2; TCRdb indicates TRBD1, and absent DNA this call remains unverified. This CDR3 is built from 11 residues. Germline V lookup: CDR1 SEHNR, CDR2 FQNEAQ (reference sequence). The chain's CDR3 is CASSSDREPIF.

V and J are TRBV5-1 and TRBJ2-7; TCRdb's assignment of TRBD2 cannot be checked, as there is no DNA. Germline loops: CDR1 SGHRS, CDR2 YFSETQ. The CDR3 covers 14 residues. The CDR3 region is CASSLGLAGHEQYF.

V is TRBV7-9 and J is TRBJ1-1; absent DNA, TCRdb's TRBD1 call cannot be checked. The CDR3 consists of 15 residues. The germline V gene has CDR1 SEHNR and CDR2 FQNEAQ (reference sequence). CDR3 loop: CASSLGDRVLTEAFF.

J is TRBJ1-1 and V is TRBV14. The CDR3 totals 17 residues. Germline-derived CDR1 and CDR2 are SGHDN and FVKESK. The CDR3 spells CASSQDRGRSMNTEAFF.

CDR3 residues: CASSPWTSGYTDTQYF. This sequence joins TRBV7-2 and TRBJ2-3; absent DNA, TCRdb's TRBD2 call cannot be checked. The CDR3 spans 16 residues. Germline V gene data show CDR1 as SGHTA and CDR2 as FQGNSA.

The V gene is TRBV23-1, the J gene TRBJ2-1; TCRdb indicates TRBD2, and absent DNA this call remains unverified. TRBV23-1 is known as an ORF, though its function is uncertain. The CDR3 spans 15 residues. The chain's CDR3 is CASSRSGGTYNEQFF.

CDR3 sequence reads: CASSDSSGSGTDTQYF. The chain links TRBV6-4 to TRBJ2-3; TCRdb proposes TRBD2, but this gene call is untestable without DNA. Germline loops: CDR1 MRHNA, CDR2 SNTAGT. This CDR3 has 16 amino acids.